The 19 T cell receptor beta chains below come from one sample, sequenced in a study of spatial heterogeneity in lung cancer. Study results and limitations: Tumor mutation count correlated with how many alpha and beta TCRs expanded intratumorally.

The time point: sample taken at primary tumor resection. One entry per CDR3 protein results from TCRdb running MiXCR on the 5' RACE reads. The data contain about 6,000 distinct CDR3 sequences, about 14% of them seen just once; the ten biggest clones take up 10% to 12%. Which antigens these TCRs recognize remains unknown. This specimen was lung tumor tissue, taken at surgery. These receptors were collected from a male donor with early-stage non-small cell lung cancer.

Judged by abundance, this clonotype is medium-sized. This beta chain is off target for a library built for alpha chains, so its abundance means little. The chain employs TRBV29-1 and TRBJ2-3, with 7 bases lining up with TRBD1. This CDR3 comprises 14 residues. Germline CDR1 SQVTM, CDR2 ANQGSEA. V trimming: 5 bases; J trimming: 0 bases; junction bases outside the gene matches: 5. The CDR3 DNA sequence: TGCAGCGTTTACAGGGGTGGGAGCACAGATACGCAGTATTTT. Amino acid sequence: CSVYRGGSTDTQYF.

Relative to its sample, this clonotype is medium-sized. This beta chain is an off-target read within a library intended for alpha chains, so its frequency means little. The chain links TRBV6-5 to TRBJ2-7, with D maybe TRBD2 (5 bases). The CDR3 runs to 13 residues. Trimming cost V 0 bases and J 7 bases, with 10 bases left between them. Germline assignment: CDR1 MNHEY and CDR2 SVGAGI. CDR3 in amino acids: CASSYSLPGEQYF. The CDR3 DNA reads as TGTGCCAGCAGTTACTCGCTCCCGGGAGAGCAGTACTTC.

This clonotype was detected ten times or more. This beta chain lies outside the target of a library built for alpha chains; its clone size means little. The V gene is TRBV7-3, the J gene TRBJ2-3, with D tentatively TRBD1 or TRBD2 (7 bases each). The germline gives CDR1 SGHTA, CDR2 FQGTGA. V lost 5 bases, J lost 2 bases, and 11 bases lay in between. This CDR3 region has 14 residues. The CDR3 loop is CASSQGGPTDTQYF. CDR3 DNA sequence: TGTGCCAGCAGCCAGGGGGGGCCCACAGATACGCAGTATTTT.

Turning to this clonotype: The library was prepared for alpha chains; this beta chain is a stray read, so its frequency means little. The rearrangement uses TRBV5-1 and TRBJ2-7, with TRBD1 identical over 7 bases. This CDR3 is 16 amino acids long. The V segment lost 4 bases and the J segment 0 bases; nucleotides outside the gene matches: 10. The germline CDR1 and CDR2 sequences are SGHRS and YFSETQ. CDR3 region: CASSGSRDSISYEQYF. CDR3 in DNA: TGCGCCAGCAGCGGAAGCCGGGACAGTATCTCCTACGAGCAGTACTTC.

This clonotype was counted at least ten times. This beta chain is a stray read from a library made for alpha chains; its abundance is not meaningful. V is TRBV27 and J is TRBJ2-2, with a tentative D call TRBD2 (6 bases). The CDR3 consists of 14 residues. The ends were cut back, 0 bases at V and 4 bases at J, with 6 bases in the middle. Germline assignment: CDR1 MNHEY and CDR2 SMNVEV (reference sequence). Here the CDR3 reads CASSLSGGTGELFF. DNA of the CDR3: TGTGCCAGCAGTTTATCGGGGGGCACCGGGGAGCTGTTTTTT.

The table lists this clonotype with many counts. This beta chain was picked up by a library intended for alpha chains and is off target, so its count carries little meaning. The rearrangement uses TRBV5-4 and TRBJ2-7; 8 positions agree with TRBD1. With V trimmed by 0 bases and J by 3 bases, 2 bases remained unmatched. The CDR3 is made up of 14 amino acids. Germline values: CDR1 SGHNT, CDR2 YYREEE (reference sequence). The CDR3 sequence: CASSLAGQGYEQYF. Here the CDR3 DNA reads TGTGCCAGCAGCTTGGCCGGACAGGGCTACGAGCAGTACTTC.

A remark on this clonotype: Being off target in a library aimed at alpha chains, this beta chain has a size of little meaning. The chain has TRBV29-1 and TRBJ2-7, with D tentatively TRBD1 or TRBD2 (6 bases each). This CDR3 comprises 14 residues. Germline V lookup: CDR1 SQVTM, CDR2 ANQGSEA. V lost 7 bases and J 0 bases, leaving 16 bases between the germline ends. CDR3 nucleotide sequence: TGCAGCGGGAGGAGGGACACCGACTCCTACGAGCAGTACTTC. Translated: CSGRRDTDSYEQYF.

This clonotype is classed as medium-sized (0.01 to 0.1%). This beta chain is off target for a library built for alpha chains, so its abundance means little. The V and J genes are TRBV20-1 and TRBJ1-4, with a weak D call TRBD1 (6 bases). The CDR3 runs to 13 residues. Per germline, CDR1 DFQATT and CDR2 SNEGSKA (reference sequence). CDR3 sequence: CGGRGATNEKLFF. The CDR3 nucleotides are TGCGGGGGGCGAGGTGCAACTAATGAAAAACTGTTTTTT.

Notes on this clonotype: This beta chain lies outside the target of a library built for alpha chains; its clone size means little. The chain joins TRBV2 to TRBJ1-1, with D tentatively TRBD1 (5 bases). The CDR3 runs to 13 residues. CDR1 and CDR2 from the germline V gene are SNHLY and FYNNEI. V lost 6 bases, J lost 0 bases, and 8 bases lay in between. The CDR3 sequence: CASRKGMNTEAFF. As DNA, the CDR3 is TGTGCCAGCAGAAAGGGGATGAACACTGAAGCTTTCTTT.

Within the sample, this clonotype is medium-sized. The library was built for alpha chains, so this beta chain is an off-target read and its size means little. This chain links TRBV29-1 with TRBJ1-1, with D unresolved. The germline V gene has CDR1 SQVTM and CDR2 ANQGSEA. This CDR3 has 12 residues. Between the trimmed V and J ends, which lost 4 bases and 4 bases, there was a span of 10 bases. The CDR3 nucleotides read TGCAGCGTTGGATGGGGTCCCACTGAAGCTTTCTTT. It yields the protein CSVGWGPTEAFF.

This clonotype was seen at least ten times. Little can be read into the size of this beta chain, an off-target read in a library designed for alpha chains. V usage is TRBV20-1 and J usage is TRBJ2-1, with 9 nucleotides matching TRBD2. V lost 3 bases and J lost 6; bases outside the gene matches: 9. CDR1 is DFQATT and CDR2 is SNEGSKA in the germline V gene (reference sequence). The CDR3 contains 15 residues. CDR3 amino acids: CSARSAGGGANEQFF. The CDR3 nucleotides are TGCAGTGCTAGGAGCGCGGGAGGGGGGGCCAATGAGCAGTTCTTC.

In this sample, this clonotype turned up a few times. This beta chain appears as a stray read in a library generated for alpha chains; its size is not informative. The chain uses TRBV20-1 and TRBJ2-3, with TRBD2 matching 9 bases. The junction had 13 bases not matched to a gene; V was cut back by 4 bases and J by 2 bases. Germline assignment: CDR1 DFQATT and CDR2 SNEGSKA (reference sequence). This CDR3 has 17 residues. The CDR3 DNA is TGCAGTGCTACTACCCTGACTAGCGGATACTACACAGATACGCAGTATTTT. Its translation: CSATTLTSGYYTDTQYF.

Judged by abundance, this clonotype is medium-sized. This beta chain lies outside the target of a library built for alpha chains; its clone size means little. The chain carries TRBV12-3 or TRBV12-4 and TRBJ2-5, with D perhaps TRBD1 or TRBD2 (5 bases each). This CDR3 contains 14 residues. V shed 4 bases and J shed 2 bases, with 11 bases lying between them. The CDR3 sequence is CASSSRDGQETQYF. CDR3 DNA sequence: TGTGCCAGCAGTTCCCGGGACGGACAAGAGACCCAGTACTTC.

By share of the sample, this clonotype is medium-sized. The library was designed around alpha chains, so this beta chain is a stray read whose abundance carries little weight. The CDR3 spells CASSLFELAGVETQYF. CDR3 nucleotide sequence: TGTGCCAGCAGTTTATTCGAACTAGCGGGAGTCGAGACCCAGTACTTC. The rearrangement links TRBV28 to TRBJ2-5; 11 bases map to TRBD2. J gave up 5 bases and V 1 base, and 6 bases lay outside the gene matches. Germline lookup yields CDR1 MDHEN and CDR2 SYDVKM. The CDR3 is 16 residues long.

This clonotype showed up many times. For a library built for alpha chains, this beta chain is a stray read; little rests on its size. This chain uses TRBV7-2 with TRBJ2-3; D uncertain. V was pared by 0 bases and J by 4 bases, with 8 bases between. The germline CDR1 and CDR2 sequences are SGHTA and FQGNSA. CDR3 length equals 14 residues. CDR3 sequence reads: CASSLARVPDTQYF. The CDR3 DNA reads as TGTGCCAGCAGCTTAGCCAGAGTTCCAGATACGCAGTATTTT.

This clonotype counts as medium-sized. For a library built for alpha chains, this beta chain is a stray read; little rests on its size. The CDR3 sequence is CASSSSGSEQFF. DNA of the CDR3: TGTGCCAGCAGTTCTAGCGGGAGTGAGCAGTTCTTC. This rearrangement joins TRBV6-6 to TRBJ2-1; 10 bases are shared with TRBD2. Unmatched junction bases numbered 0, after V lost 4 bases and J lost 9 bases. Germline CDR1 and CDR2: MNHNY and SVGAGI (reference sequence). The CDR3 has 12 residues.

This clonotype was seen a handful of times. This beta chain was picked up by a library intended for alpha chains and is off target, so its count carries little meaning. The V call is TRBV28, the J call TRBJ1-2; D is uncertain. The germline V gene encodes CDR1 MDHEN and CDR2 SYDVKM. CDR3 length: 16 amino acids. V was pared by 8 bases and J by 2 bases, with 21 bases between. The CDR3 DNA follows: TGTGCCAGCTGGCCAGCCCAATTTGGAGTGAACTATGGCTACACCTTC. As protein: CASWPAQFGVNYGYTF.

Many counts were recorded for this clonotype. This beta chain is a stray sequence in a library constructed for alpha chains; its clone size is not meaningful. CDR3 residues: CASSERGLAFYNEQFF. DNA for the CDR3: TGTGCCAGCAGTGAAAGGGGACTAGCGTTCTACAATGAGCAGTTCTTC. V usage is TRBV2 and J usage is TRBJ2-1; TRBD2 aligns across 10 bases. The V gene's germline CDR1 is SNHLY and CDR2 FYNNEI. V lost 2 bases, J lost 3 bases, and 4 bases stayed unmatched. The CDR3 is made up of 16 amino acids.

This clonotype was counted at least ten times. A library made for alpha chains picked up this beta chain off target, so its size means little. This chain uses TRBV6-4 with TRBJ2-1, with 7 positions matching TRBD2. CDR1 is MRHNA and CDR2 is SNTAGT in the germline V gene. V trimming: 6 bases; J trimming: 7 bases; junction bases outside the gene matches: 12. The CDR3 contains 15 residues. The CDR3 is CASSPARGGPNEQFF. The CDR3 nucleotides read TGTGCCAGCAGCCCAGCAAGGGGAGGGCCAAATGAGCAGTTCTTC.